This passage covers 23 T cell receptor beta chains from one sample sequenced in a study of T cell responses to AZD1222 COVID-19 vaccine. Measured with immunoSEQ multiplex PCR; TCRdb has only the in-frame clones, and not every one. The sample consists of about 140,000 clones, 90% to 95% of them appearing once. Material: peripheral blood, obtained after recovery from COVID-19. The source is an adult who had recovered from COVID-19.

The chain links TRBV28 to TRBJ2-7; 9 nucleotides line up with TRBD2. This CDR3 region has 14 residues. The junction had 11 bases not matched to a gene; V was cut back by 7 bases and J by 7 bases. Germline values: CDR1 MDHEN, CDR2 SYDVKM. CDR3 nucleotides: TGTGCCAGCAACTCGGGACTAGCTTCCCAAGAGCAGTACTTC. Amino acid sequence: CASNSGLASQEQYF.

This chain connects TRBV18 to TRBJ2-2; the D gene is possibly TRBD1 (5 bases). Germline lookup yields CDR1 KGHSH and CDR2 LQKENI. V was shortened by 3 bases and J by 5 bases, with 19 bases between the two germline ends. CDR3 length: 17 residues. The CDR3 DNA reads TGTGCCAGCTCACCTTCGCGACAGATAGAGTGGACCGGGGAGCTGTTTTTT. Translating it yields CASSPSRQIEWTGELFF.

This chain uses TRBV6-1 with TRBJ1-5; no clear D. The V end was cut by 2 bases, the J end by 7 bases, with 12 bases between. The CDR3 is 14 amino acids. The germline V gene has CDR1 MNHNS and CDR2 SASEGT. In nucleotides, the CDR3 is TGTGCCAGCAGTGAACCTGGGCGAAGGCAGCCCCAGCATTTT. Translated: CASSEPGRRQPQHF.

The chain has TRBV5-6 and TRBJ2-3; no reliable D call. CDR3 length: 14 residues. The V and J ends lost 3 bases and 5 bases respectively, with 13 bases between them. The germline gives CDR1 SGHDT, CDR2 YYEEEE. CDR3 in amino acids: CASSSQKIIDTQYF. CDR3 coding DNA: TGTGCCAGCAGCTCCCAGAAGATCATAGATACGCAGTATTTT.

The chain uses TRBV28 and TRBJ1-1; D gene ambiguous. The germline V gene encodes CDR1 MDHEN and CDR2 SYDVKM. Trimming stripped 10 bases from V and 8 bases from J, with 17 bases between. The length of the CDR3 is 12 residues. CDR3 nucleotide sequence: TGTGCCACCAGGACCCCAATAGGAGAAGCTTTCTTT. Translation gives CATRTPIGEAFF.

The rearrangement uses TRBV5-5 and TRBJ1-5; unclear D gene. Germline values: CDR1 SGHKS, CDR2 YYEKEE (reference sequence). CDR3 size: 16 residues. V lost 5 bases, J lost 9 bases, and 24 bases lay in between. The CDR3 sequence is CASSPGSSANLGPQHF. CDR3 nucleotide sequence: TGTGCCAGCAGTCCCGGGAGCTCAGCAAACCTGGGGCCCCAGCATTTT.

The gene calls are TRBV9 and TRBJ2-2, with D maybe TRBD2 (7 bases). CDR1 and CDR2 (germline): SGDLS, YYNGEE. V dropped 0 bases and J dropped 4 bases, with 13 bases sitting between them. The CDR3 contains 16 residues. In DNA, the CDR3 is TGTGCCAGCAGCGTAGGCGGGGGCCCGGGCACCGGGGAGCTGTTTTTT. Translated, it gives CASSVGGGPGTGELFF.

The rearrangement links TRBV10-1 to TRBJ2-6; D may correspond to TRBD1 or TRBD2 (6 bases each). The germline CDR1 and CDR2 sequences are WNHNN and SYGVQD (reference sequence). Trimming pared 6 bases from V and 0 bases from J, leaving 15 bases between. The CDR3 length is 17 residues. CDR3 amino acids: CASREGHAISGANVLTF. As DNA, the CDR3 is TGCGCCAGCAGGGAGGGACACGCGATCTCTGGGGCCAACGTCCTGACTTTC.

The V gene is TRBV11-2, the J gene TRBJ2-1; no clear D gene. The V gene lost 5 bases and the J gene lost 0 bases, with 17 bases spanning the gap. The CDR3 loop spans 17 amino acids. Looked up from germline, CDR1 is SGHAT and CDR2 is FQNNGV. The CDR3 DNA reads TGTGCCAGCAGCCCCCTCGGAAGGGCGGACTCCTACAATGAGCAGTTCTTC. It yields the protein CASSPLGRADSYNEQFF.

The rearrangement joins TRBV15 to TRBJ1-3, with no clear D. The CDR3 spans 15 residues. Between the trimmed V and J ends, which lost 1 base and 0 bases, there was a span of 7 bases. Germline V gene lookup returns CDR1 LNHNV and CDR2 YYDKDF (reference sequence). Here the CDR3 reads CATSRGLSSGNTIYF. For the CDR3, the DNA is TGTGCCACCAGCAGAGGACTGAGCTCTGGAAACACCATATATTTT.

The CDR3 DNA follows: TGTGCCAGCAGCCTCGAACCAACAACTGAAGCTTTCTTT. Translated, it gives CASSLEPTTEAFF. The V and J genes are TRBV6-6 and TRBJ1-1; no firm D call. CDR3 length: 13 amino acids. Germline V gene lookup returns CDR1 MNHNY and CDR2 SVGAGI (reference sequence). Deletions cut 6 bases from V and 5 bases from J, with 13 bases between.

The V and J genes are TRBV14 and TRBJ2-1, with D unresolved. In germline, CDR1 is SGHDN, CDR2 FVKESK. V gave up 2 bases and J gave up 0 bases, with 5 bases separating them. The CDR3 extends over 14 amino acids. This chain's CDR3 is CASSQFYSYNEQFF. The CDR3, as DNA: TGTGCCAGCAGCCAATTTTACTCCTACAATGAGCAGTTCTTC. Looking up the rest from reference TRBV14 and TRBJ2-1 gives the full variable domain: EAGVTQFPSHSVIEKGQTVTLRCDPISGHDNLYWYRRVMGKEIKFLLHFVKESKQDESGMPNNRFLAERTGGTYSTLKVQPAELEDSGVYFCASSQFYSYNEQFFGPGTRLTVL.

This clone was seen more than once but under ten times. Sequence at one end of the junction differs from germline and may be a read error. The rearrangement links TRBV5-4 to TRBJ2-1; D may match TRBD1 or TRBD2 (5 bases each). The CDR3 covers 16 residues. Germline CDR1 is SGHNT and CDR2 is YYREEE (reference sequence). The CDR3 nucleotides are TGTGCCAGCAGCCCCATTCTCGGGACCTCCCACAATGAGCAGTTCTTC. It translates to CASSPILGTSHNEQFF.

V gene TRBV5-1 combines with J gene TRBJ2-7; TRBD2 agrees at 8 bases. The CDR3 covers 16 residues. V dropped 0 bases and J dropped 3; count of bases not matched to a gene: 8. Per the germline V gene, CDR1 is SGHRS and CDR2 is YFSETQ. The CDR3 sequence is CASSLVPGTRSYEQYF. The DNA for the CDR3 is TGCGCCAGCAGCTTGGTTCCCGGGACTAGGAGCTACGAGCAGTACTTC. Full variable domain (missing parts from reference TRBV5-1 and TRBJ2-7): KAGVTQTPRYLIKTRGQQVTLSCSPISGHRSVSWYQQTPGQGLQFLFEYFSETQRNKGNFPGRFSGRQFSNSRSEMNVSTLELGDSALYLCASSLVPGTRSYEQYFGPGTRLTVT.

The chain is built from TRBV28 and TRBJ2-3; 9 nucleotides align to TRBD2. From germline, CDR1 is MDHEN and CDR2 SYDVKM. This CDR3 has 16 amino acids. V trimming: 2 bases; J trimming: 5 bases; junction bases outside the gene matches: 8. CDR3 DNA: TGTGCCAGCAGTTTAGCGGGAGGGCCTGAAAGAGATACGCAGTATTTT. Translating gives CASSLAGGPERDTQYF.

This clone was observed a single time. V gene TRBV18 combines with J gene TRBJ1-2; D is undetermined. CDR3 length: 13 residues. Per germline, CDR1 KGHSH and CDR2 LQKENI. Trimming removed 4 bases at V and 2 bases at J, with 8 bases between. The CDR3 DNA sequence: TGTGCCAGCTCACAAGGGCAGAACTATGGCTACACCTTC. This sequence encodes CASSQGQNYGYTF. Complete variable domain (other parts from reference TRBV18 and TRBJ1-2): NAGVMQNPRHLVRRRGQEARLRCSPMKGHSHVYWYRQLPEEGLKFMVYLQKENIIDESGMPKERFSAEFPKEGPSILRIQQVVRGDSAAYFCASSQGQNYGYTFGSGTRLTVV.

The V and J genes are TRBV3-1 (or the pseudogene TRBV3-2) and TRBJ2-2; the D gene is possibly TRBD1 (6 bases). Trimming pared 5 bases from V and 0 bases from J, leaving 10 bases between. CDR3 length: 15 amino acids. Germline V gives CDR1 LGHDT, CDR2 YNNKEL (reference sequence). The CDR3 loop is CASSYGTTNTGELFF. As DNA, the CDR3 is TGTGCCAGCAGCTACGGGACAACGAACACCGGGGAGCTGTTTTTT.

In its sample, this clone is medium-sized (0.01 to 0.1%). The chain has TRBV5-1 and TRBJ1-3; D call uncertain. This CDR3 region has 14 residues. The V gene lost 4 bases and the J gene lost 3 bases, with 11 bases spanning the gap. Germline V gene data show CDR1 as SGHRS and CDR2 as YFSETQ. The DNA of the CDR3 is TGCGCCAGCAGCCCTCTTTCAGGTGGAAACACCATATATTTT. Protein: CASSPLSGGNTIYF.

The chain combines TRBV5-5 with TRBJ1-4, with D perhaps TRBD1 (5 bases). The CDR3 loop spans 15 amino acids. Per the germline V gene, CDR1 is SGHKS and CDR2 is YYEKEE (reference sequence). Trimming pared 0 bases from V and 0 bases from J, leaving 6 bases between. The CDR3: CASSLVGPTNEKLFF. The CDR3 DNA follows: TGTGCCAGCAGCTTGGTGGGGCCAACTAATGAAAAACTGTTTTTT.

The chain carries TRBV7-9 and TRBJ2-5, with a tentative D call TRBD2 (5 bases). The germline V and J ends were trimmed by 4 bases and 5 bases, with 5 bases remaining between them. CDR3 size: 11 residues. Germline CDR1 and CDR2: SEHNR and FQNEAQ (reference sequence). The CDR3: CASSSGETQYF. CDR3 nucleotides: TGTGCCAGCAGCTCGGGGGAGACCCAGTACTTC.

The chain combines TRBV4-1 with TRBJ2-3, with TRBD2 matching over 7 bases. Trimming at V came to 1 base and at J to 2 bases, leaving 6 bases not matched to a gene. From germline, CDR1 is MGHRA and CDR2 YSYEKL. The CDR3 is made up of 16 amino acids. DNA for the CDR3: TGCGCCAGCAGCCAAGCGGGGAGGGGATACACAGATACGCAGTATTTT. Its protein product is CASSQAGRGYTDTQYF.

The genes are TRBV14 and TRBJ1-2; 11 bases fit TRBD1. This CDR3 has 16 residues. V gave up 4 bases and J gave up 6 bases; unmatched junction bases: 10. Per germline, CDR1 SGHDN and CDR2 FVKESK. The CDR3 here is CASSPRDRGIRDGYTF. Written as DNA, the CDR3 is TGTGCCAGCAGCCCGCGGGACAGGGGGATAAGGGATGGCTACACCTTC. The full variable domain, with the rest looked up from reference TRBV14 and TRBJ1-2, is EAGVTQFPSHSVIEKGQTVTLRCDPISGHDNLYWYRRVMGKEIKFLLHFVKESKQDESGMPNNRFLAERTGGTYSTLKVQPAELEDSGVYFCASSPRDRGIRDGYTFGSGTRLTVV.

This clone was observed once. The chain has TRBV27 and TRBJ1-5; no clear D. Trimming removed 4 bases at V and 2 bases at J, with 12 bases between. Germline V lookup: CDR1 MNHEY, CDR2 SMNVEV (reference sequence). This CDR3 is 15 amino acids long. CDR3 residues: CASSSSYGGNQPQHF. CDR3 nucleotide sequence: TGTGCCAGCAGTTCCTCATACGGGGGCAATCAGCCCCAGCATTTT.